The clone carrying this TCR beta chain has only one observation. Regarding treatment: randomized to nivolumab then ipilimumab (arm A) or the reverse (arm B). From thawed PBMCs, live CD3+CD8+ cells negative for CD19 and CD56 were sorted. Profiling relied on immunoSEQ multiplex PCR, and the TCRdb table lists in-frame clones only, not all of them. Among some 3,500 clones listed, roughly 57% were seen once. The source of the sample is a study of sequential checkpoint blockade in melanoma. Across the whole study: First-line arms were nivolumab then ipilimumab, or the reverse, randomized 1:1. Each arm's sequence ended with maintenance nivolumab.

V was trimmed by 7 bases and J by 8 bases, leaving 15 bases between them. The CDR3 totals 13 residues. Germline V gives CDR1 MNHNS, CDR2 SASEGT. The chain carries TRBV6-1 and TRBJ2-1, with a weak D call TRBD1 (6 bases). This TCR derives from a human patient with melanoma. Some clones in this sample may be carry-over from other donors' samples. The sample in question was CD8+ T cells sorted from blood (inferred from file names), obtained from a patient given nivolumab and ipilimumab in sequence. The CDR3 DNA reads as TGTGCCAGCACCCTGGGGGCTAATGATGAGCAGTTCTTC. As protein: CASTLGANDEQFF.